One and the same sample provided the 23 T cell receptor beta chains below, sequenced in a study of beta chain features in type 1 diabetes. Every isolated RNA sample was fully reverse transcribed, so sequencing captured expressed TCRB transcripts. Method: immunoSEQ multiplex PCR; TCRdb's copy keeps in-frame clones and lacks some. Here the sample spans about 340,000 clones, about 13% being singletons. Which antigens these TCRs recognize remains unknown. The study, taken as a whole, reports: In all four CD4+ subsets, TCRB CDR3 length was significantly, moderately reduced in type 1 diabetes.

The sample consisted of naive CD4+ T cells from blood. These receptor sequences come from a young woman with type 1 diabetes.

The V gene is TRBV27, the J gene TRBJ2-2, with D possibly being TRBD1 (6 bases). Germline lookup yields CDR1 MNHEY and CDR2 SMNVEV (reference sequence). CDR3 length: 15 residues. Trimming removed 7 bases at V and 4 bases at J, with 16 bases between. The CDR3 DNA reads as TGTGCCAGCACTGCCTCGGACAGACCCACCGGGGAGCTGTTTTTT. Protein: CASTASDRPTGELFF.

The rearrangement links TRBV12-5 to TRBJ1-1; possible D gene TRBD1, 6 bases. The CDR3 runs to 14 residues. The V end lost 7 bases, the J end lost 3 bases, and 15 bases lay between the germline ends. The germline CDR1 and CDR2 sequences are LGHNT and FRNRAP. The CDR3 DNA reads TGTGCTAGTGTTCAGAGGGGGAGCGACACTGAAGCTTTCTTT. As protein: CASVQRGSDTEAFF.

This chain connects TRBV29-1 to TRBJ1-5; possible D gene TRBD1, 6 bases. From germline, CDR1 is SQVTM and CDR2 ANQGSEA. The CDR3 covers 15 residues. The V end was cut by 6 bases, the J end by 0 bases, with 15 bases between. Here the CDR3 DNA reads TGCAGCGTGCGGCTGACAGGTGATAGCAATCAGCCCCAGCATTTT. Residues: CSVRLTGDSNQPQHF.

V is TRBV4-3 and J is TRBJ2-7; possible D gene TRBD2, 5 bases. The V gene lost 0 bases and the J gene lost 1 base, with 10 bases spanning the gap. This CDR3 is built from 15 residues. Germline assignment: CDR1 LGHNA and CDR2 YSLEER. The CDR3 loop is CASSQDRGGSYEQYV. CDR3 DNA: TGCGCCAGCAGCCAAGACCGGGGTGGATCCTACGAGCAGTACGTC.

This clone occurred a few times. The chain has TRBV7-9 and TRBJ2-2, with D perhaps matching TRBD1 (5 bases). This CDR3 spans 15 amino acids. V lost 7 bases and J 6 bases, leaving 18 bases between the germline ends. Germline loops: CDR1 SEHNR, CDR2 FQNEAQ (reference sequence). CDR3 in DNA: TGTGCCAGCACCCAAGGGGCTACATCATCCGGGGAGCTGTTTTTT. Its protein product is CASTQGATSSGELFF.

V and J are TRBV28 and TRBJ2-6; weak D call: TRBD1 (6 bases). The V end lost 5 bases, the J end lost 1 base, and 9 bases lay between the germline ends. The CDR3 runs 15 residues. Germline V gives CDR1 MDHEN, CDR2 SYDVKM. The CDR3 here is CASSDQGSGANVLTF. DNA for the CDR3: TGTGCCAGCAGTGACCAGGGGTCTGGGGCCAACGTCCTGACTTTC.

This clone was seen a single time. Compared with germline, one end of the junction differs, possibly owing to a read error. At the DNA level, this CDR3 is encoded by other sequences in the same sample as well. The rearrangement links TRBV29-1 to TRBJ2-2, with TRBD1 matching over 7 bases. CDR1 SQVTM and CDR2 ANQGSEA come from the germline V gene. The CDR3 covers 14 residues. The CDR3 protein is CSVTGTVNTGELFF. Here the CDR3 DNA reads TGCAGCGTTACCGGGACAGTCAACACCGGGGAACTGTTTTTT.

This clone was seen more than once but under ten times. The chain recombines TRBV7-9 with TRBJ1-2; the D gene is possibly TRBD1 (5 bases). Germline CDR1 and CDR2: SEHNR and FQNEAQ (reference sequence). The V and J ends lost 6 bases and 8 bases respectively, with 10 bases between them. The CDR3 sequence is 11 residues long. The CDR3 region has the DNA TGTGCCAGCAGACAAAAGGGGGGCTACACCTTC. This translates into CASRQKGGYTF.

The genes are TRBV5-1 and TRBJ2-1; D remains unclear. V was cut by 0 bases and J by 6 bases, with 13 bases left in between. Germline CDR1 is SGHRS and CDR2 is YFSETQ. This CDR3 spans 15 amino acids. CDR3: CASSLGSGRLNEQFF. The CDR3 DNA reads TGCGCCAGCAGCTTGGGTAGTGGAAGACTCAATGAGCAGTTCTTC.

The J gene is TRBJ1-1, the V gene TRBV11-2; 7 nucleotides line up with TRBD1. V gave up 5 bases and J gave up 0 bases; unmatched junction bases: 6. This CDR3 spans 15 amino acids. CDR1 SGHAT and CDR2 FQNNGV come from the germline V gene. In nucleotides, the CDR3 is TGTGCCAGCAGCGTAACGACAGGGATGAACACTGAAGCTTTCTTT. This sequence encodes CASSVTTGMNTEAFF.

The chain is built from TRBV23-1 and TRBJ2-3, with 15 nucleotides matching TRBD2. TRBV23-1 is recorded as an ORF, its role being uncertain. The CDR3 is 17 amino acids. V dropped 8 bases and J dropped 3; count of bases not matched to a gene: 9. The CDR3 nucleotides are TGCGCCAGCTGTTCTCCGGGACTAGCGGGAGGAACAGATACGCAGTATTTT. Translation: CASCSPGLAGGTDTQYF.

This clone was detected only a few times. This rearrangement joins TRBV27 to TRBJ2-7; 9 bases match TRBD2. Trimming removed 5 bases from V and 6 bases from J; junction bases left unmatched: 11. This CDR3 region has 15 residues. The V gene's germline CDR1 is MNHEY and CDR2 SMNVEV (reference sequence). The CDR3 nucleotides are TGTGCCAGCAGTCTAGACAGCGGGAGGACCCGCGAGCAGTACTTC. Translated, it gives CASSLDSGRTREQYF.

This clone turned up a few times. The gene calls are TRBV28 and TRBJ2-7; 9 bases match TRBD1. J gave up 4 bases and V 5 bases, and 6 bases lay outside the gene matches. The CDR3 runs 14 residues. Germline V gene lookup returns CDR1 MDHEN and CDR2 SYDVKM. The CDR3 reads CASSPTGGRYEQYF. The CDR3 region has the DNA TGTGCCAGCAGTCCGACAGGGGGTAGATACGAGCAGTACTTC.

V is TRBV4-2 and J is TRBJ2-1, with D unclear. The CDR3 length is 12 residues. Trimming removed 4 bases from V and 6 bases from J, with 7 bases in between. Germline V gene data show CDR1 as LGHNA and CDR2 as YNFKEQ. Here the CDR3 reads CASSRWPNEQFF. CDR3 in DNA: TGTGCCAGCAGCCGGTGGCCCAATGAGCAGTTCTTC.

The rearrangement uses TRBV14 and TRBJ1-2, with D hard to call. Germline V gene sequence: CDR1 SGHDN, CDR2 FVKESK. V was shortened by 0 bases and J by 5 bases, with 13 bases between the two germline ends. This CDR3 has 15 amino acids. CDR3 nucleotides: TGTGCCAGCAGCCAAGACCCGGATCCGGGGTATGGCTACACCTTC. Translating it yields CASSQDPDPGYGYTF.

The chain couples TRBV6-5 to TRBJ1-2; the match to TRBD1 covers 8 bases. The length of the CDR3 is 16 residues. J was trimmed by 3 bases and V by 2 bases; bases with no gene match: 8. In germline, CDR1 is MNHEY, CDR2 SVGAGI. Written as DNA, the CDR3 is TGTGCCAGCAGTTACCACGGACAGGGTAGGGACTATGGCTACACCTTC. Translation gives CASSYHGQGRDYGYTF.

This clone was seen more than once but under ten times. The chain links TRBV27 to TRBJ2-7; TRBD2 matches at 14 bases. The CDR3 has 16 residues. The germline V gene has CDR1 MNHEY and CDR2 SMNVEV (reference sequence). Trimming cost V 4 bases and J 3 bases; bases outside gene matches: 5. CDR3 coding DNA: TGTGCCAGCAGTTCCCGCGGGACTAGCGGGAGCTACGAGCAGTACTTC. It specifies CASSSRGTSGSYEQYF.

This clone showed up just a few times. V usage is TRBV6-1 and J usage is TRBJ2-1, with 8 bases fitting TRBD1. The trim removed 3 bases at V and 6 bases at J, leaving 10 bases unmatched. Germline V CDR1 and CDR2: MNHNS, SASEGT. The CDR3 contains 16 residues. In DNA, the CDR3 is TGTGCCAGCAGTGACCTCGGGACAGGTTTGGGCAATGAGCAGTTCTTC. It is translated as CASSDLGTGLGNEQFF.

V and J are TRBV2 and TRBJ1-1; no clear D gene. The CDR3 is 13 amino acids. The V and J ends lost 7 bases and 4 bases respectively, with 13 bases between them. CDR1 is SNHLY and CDR2 is FYNNEI in the germline V gene. The CDR3 DNA sequence: TGTGCCAGCACCCCGAGAGTTGGCACTGAAGCTTTCTTT. Amino acid sequence: CASTPRVGTEAFF.

This chain uses TRBV7-9 with TRBJ2-5; D perhaps matches TRBD1 (5 bases). Trimming removed 5 bases from V and 5 bases from J, with 12 bases in between. Per the germline V gene, CDR1 is SEHNR and CDR2 is FQNEAQ (reference sequence). This CDR3 is built from 13 residues. The DNA for the CDR3 is TGTGCCAGCAGCGGGGCAGGGTGGGAGACCCAGTACTTC. Its translation is CASSGAGWETQYF.

This clone came up a few times. The V call is TRBV7-2, the J call TRBJ2-7; possible D gene TRBD2, 8 bases. CDR1 and CDR2 from the germline V gene are SGHTA and FQGNSA. Trimming cost V 5 bases and J 4 bases, with 21 bases left between them. CDR3 length: 16 residues. The CDR3 here is CASSLDRSGGVYEQYF. In nucleotides, the CDR3 is TGTGCCAGCAGCCTGGACAGGTCGGGGGGGGTTTACGAGCAGTACTTC.

This clone has at least ten counts. The chain combines TRBV23-1 with TRBJ2-7; 8 bases agree with TRBD2. TRBV23-1 is flagged as an ORF with uncertain function. With 7 bases clipped from V and 4 bases from J, the junction kept 9 bases outside the gene matches. The CDR3 runs to 14 residues. The DNA of the CDR3 is TGCGCCAGCACGGTCGGGAGGGCCGGTTACGAGCAGTACGTC. This translates into CASTVGRAGYEQYV.

CDR3 coding DNA: TGTGCCAGCACCGCTCGGGGGGCTAGCGGGAGTAGGAGCTACAATGAGCAGTTCTTC. Its translation: CASTARGASGSRSYNEQFF. The chain employs TRBV7-2 and TRBJ2-1; TRBD2 matches 10 bases. CDR1 is SGHTA, CDR2 FQGNSA, per germline. With 7 bases clipped from V and 3 bases from J, the junction kept 18 bases outside the gene matches. This CDR3 has 19 amino acids.